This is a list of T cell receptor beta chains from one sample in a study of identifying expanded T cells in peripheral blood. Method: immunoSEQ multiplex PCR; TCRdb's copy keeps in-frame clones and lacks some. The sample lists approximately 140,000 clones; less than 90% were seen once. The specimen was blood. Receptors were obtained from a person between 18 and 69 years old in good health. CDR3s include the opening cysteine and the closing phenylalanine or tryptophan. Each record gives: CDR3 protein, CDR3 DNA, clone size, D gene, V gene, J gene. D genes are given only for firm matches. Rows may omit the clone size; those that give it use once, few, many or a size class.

CDR3 protein: CASGLVENTEAFF
CDR3 DNA: TGTGCTAGTGGTTTGGTAGAGAACACTGAAGCTTTCTTT
clone size: -
D gene: -
V gene: TRBV12-5
J gene: TRBJ1-1

CDR3 protein: CASSPKSYEQYF
CDR3 DNA: TGTGCCAGCAGCCCAAAGTCCTACGAGCAGTACTTC
clone size: -
D gene: -
V gene: TRBV7-9
J gene: TRBJ2-7

CDR3 protein: CASSFGDRSIYEQYF
CDR3 DNA: TGTGCCAGCAGCTTTGGGGACAGGAGCATTTACGAGCAGTACTTC
clone size: -
D gene: TRBD1
V gene: TRBV11-3
J gene: TRBJ2-7

CDR3 protein: CAISDLGTQYF
CDR3 DNA: TGTGCCATCAGTGACCTAGGTACGCAGTATTTT
clone size: -
D gene: -
V gene: TRBV10-3
J gene: TRBJ2-3

CDR3 protein: CSGSDEGSHEAFF
CDR3 DNA: TGCAGCGGATCAGACGAGGGAAGTCATGAAGCTTTCTTT
clone size: once
D gene: -
V gene: TRBV29-1
J gene: TRBJ1-1

CDR3 protein: CSVPILALSYNEQFF
CDR3 DNA: TGCAGCGTACCAATTCTAGCGCTTTCCTACAATGAGCAGTTCTTC
clone size: -
D gene: -
V gene: TRBV29-1
J gene: TRBJ2-1

CDR3 protein: CASSQDRVAAGGPSYNEQFF
CDR3 DNA: TGTGCCAGCAGCCAAGATCGGGTAGCGGCGGGGGGCCCATCCTACAATGAGCAGTTCTTC
clone size: -
D gene: TRBD2
V gene: TRBV14
J gene: TRBJ2-1

CDR3 protein: CASSYQSGHRNTEAFF
CDR3 DNA: TGTGCCAGCAGTTACCAATCGGGACACAGAAACACTGAAGCTTTCTTT
clone size: -
D gene: -
V gene: TRBV6-5
J gene: TRBJ1-1

CDR3 protein: CASSTGQGEGYTF
CDR3 DNA: TGTGCCAGTAGTACCGGACAGGGTGAAGGCTACACCTTC
clone size: few
D gene: TRBD1
V gene: TRBV19
J gene: TRBJ1-2

CDR3 protein: CASSPRDRGDNEQFF
CDR3 DNA: TGTGCCAGCAGCCCCCGAGACAGGGGTGACAATGAGCAGTTCTTC
clone size: -
D gene: TRBD1
V gene: TRBV11-1
J gene: TRBJ2-1

CDR3 protein: CASSETAEYEQYF
CDR3 DNA: TGTGCCAGCAGTGAAACAGCTGAGTACGAGCAGTACTTC
clone size: -
D gene: -
V gene: TRBV6-1
J gene: TRBJ2-7

CDR3 protein: CASSQENSGYNEQFF
CDR3 DNA: TGCGCCAGCAGCCAAGAGAATAGCGGGTACAATGAGCAGTTCTTC
clone size: -
D gene: TRBD2
V gene: TRBV4-3
J gene: TRBJ2-1

CDR3 protein: CASSERLGQASYNEQFF
CDR3 DNA: TGTGCCAGCAGTGAACGACTAGGGCAGGCCTCCTACAATGAGCAGTTCTTC
clone size: -
D gene: -
V gene: TRBV6-1
J gene: TRBJ2-1

CDR3 protein: CASHRGGLADTQYF
CDR3 DNA: TGTGCCAGCCATCGGGGGGGCCTAGCAGATACGCAGTATTTT
clone size: once
D gene: TRBD2
V gene: TRBV6-6
J gene: TRBJ2-3

CDR3 protein: CATSWRPETQYF
CDR3 DNA: TGTGCCACCTCGTGGAGGCCAGAGACCCAGTACTTC
clone size: -
D gene: -
V gene: TRBV5-4
J gene: TRBJ2-5

CDR3 protein: CASRSPGVRDTEAFF
CDR3 DNA: TGTGCCAGCCGGTCCCCCGGGGTCCGGGACACTGAAGCTTTCTTT
clone size: -
D gene: -
V gene: TRBV28
J gene: TRBJ1-1

CDR3 protein: CASRKQVSSSYNEQFF
CDR3 DNA: TGTGCCAGCAGGAAACAAGTGTCGAGCTCCTACAATGAGCAGTTCTTC
clone size: -
D gene: -
V gene: TRBV6-6
J gene: TRBJ2-1

CDR3 protein: CASRERQGGNTEAFF
CDR3 DNA: TGTGCCAGCAGAGAGAGACAGGGTGGGAACACTGAAGCTTTCTTT
clone size: -
D gene: TRBD1
V gene: TRBV2
J gene: TRBJ1-1

CDR3 protein: CASSHSGAASGNTIYF
CDR3 DNA: TGTGCCAGCAGCCATTCAGGCGCGGCCTCTGGAAACACCATATATTTT
clone size: -
D gene: -
V gene: TRBV16
J gene: TRBJ1-3

CDR3 protein: CAISDTSPNTGELFF
CDR3 DNA: TGTGCCATCAGTGACACTAGCCCTAACACCGGGGAGCTGTTTTTT
clone size: once
D gene: -
V gene: TRBV10-3
J gene: TRBJ2-2

CDR3 protein: CASSSLGTYGYTF
CDR3 DNA: TGTGCCAGCAGCTCTTTGGGGACCTATGGCTACACCTTC
clone size: few
D gene: -
V gene: TRBV7-2
J gene: TRBJ1-2

CDR3 protein: CASSLQGINEKLFF
CDR3 DNA: TGTGCCAGCAGTCTACAGGGTATAAACGAAAAACTGTTTTTT
clone size: -
D gene: -
V gene: TRBV6-6
J gene: TRBJ1-4

CDR3 protein: CASSYDPASEAFF
CDR3 DNA: TGTGCCAGCAGTTACGACCCGGCGTCTGAAGCTTTCTTT
clone size: -
D gene: -
V gene: TRBV6-5
J gene: TRBJ1-1